Below, 10 T cell receptor beta chains from the same sample are listed, as sequenced in a study of CD8 T cells in Susac syndrome. A quantity of 0.5 to 1 ug RNA underwent reverse transcription using random hexamers. TCRdb ran MiXCR on the immunoSEQ multiplex PCR reads and lists one entry per CDR3 protein. The data contain 200,000 or so distinct CDR3 sequences, 90% to 97% of them seen just once; the ten biggest clones take up roughly 0.093%. Material: CD4+ T cells from PBMCs. The receptor source for this set is a human donor with Susac syndrome.

The V call is TRBV18, the J call TRBJ1-1, with 8 nucleotides matching TRBD1. The germline gives CDR1 KGHSH, CDR2 LQKENI. J gave up 4 bases and V 4 bases, and 11 bases lay outside the gene matches. The CDR3 has 16 amino acids. CDR3 in amino acids: CASSLGQGSFGTEAFF. The CDR3, as DNA: TGTGCCAGCTCACTTGGACAGGGTAGCTTCGGCACTGAAGCTTTCTTT. Together with reference TRBV18 and TRBJ1-1, the CDR3 gives the full variable domain: NAGVMQNPRHLVRRRGQEARLRCSPMKGHSHVYWYRQLPEEGLKFMVYLQKENIIDESGMPKERFSAEFPKEGPSILRIQQVVRGDSAAYFCASSLGQGSFGTEAFFGQGTRLTVV.

The V gene is TRBV7-6, the J gene TRBJ2-3; maybe TRBD2 (6 bases). V was clipped by 5 bases and J by 5 bases, with 11 bases between them. CDR1 is SGHVS, CDR2 FNYEAQ, per germline. This CDR3 is built from 13 residues. The CDR3, as DNA: TGTGCCAGCAGCCGGGAGCTTCGAGATACGCAGTATTTT. Its translation: CASSRELRDTQYF.

V gene TRBV20-1 combines with J gene TRBJ2-7, with D possibly being TRBD1 (5 bases). V was clipped by 6 bases and J by 4 bases, with 19 bases between them. The CDR3 is made up of 14 amino acids. Germline V lookup: CDR1 DFQATT, CDR2 SNEGSKA (reference sequence). CDR3 residues: CSARMRMTAYEQYF. The CDR3 DNA reads TGCAGTGCCCGGATGAGGATGACAGCTTACGAGCAGTACTTC.

This chain uses TRBV20-1 with TRBJ1-2; 9 nucleotides match TRBD1. CDR1 is DFQATT, CDR2 SNEGSKA, per germline (reference sequence). This CDR3 has 14 amino acids. V lost 0 bases, J lost 7 bases, and 6 bases stayed unmatched. The CDR3 region has the DNA TGCAGTGCTAGAGAGGACAGGGGAGTCTCTGGCTACACCTTC. Residues: CSAREDRGVSGYTF.

V is TRBV7-9 and J is TRBJ2-1; D perhaps matches TRBD2 (6 bases). The CDR3 is made up of 17 amino acids. Germline V lookup: CDR1 SEHNR, CDR2 FQNEAQ (reference sequence). Trimming shortened V by 7 bases and J by 0 bases, and 19 bases separated the two germline ends. The CDR3, as DNA: TGTGCCAGCATCCTAGGGGTTAGCGGATACTCCTACAATGAGCAGTTCTTC. This translates into CASILGVSGYSYNEQFF.

The rearrangement joins TRBV29-1 to TRBJ1-1; D is unclear. The CDR3 runs to 12 residues. V was pared by 6 bases and J by 4 bases, with 12 bases between. Germline values: CDR1 SQVTM, CDR2 ANQGSEA. The CDR3 DNA sequence: TGCAGCGTCATACGGGGAGGCACTGAAGCTTTCTTT. Translated: CSVIRGGTEAFF.

CDR3 protein: CAYNPGGYTF. CDR3 DNA sequence: TGTGCCTACAACCCGGGTGGCTACACCTTC. The rearrangement joins TRBV30 to TRBJ1-2; D remains ambiguous. The V end was cut by 7 bases, the J end by 7 bases, with 10 bases between. There are 10 residues in the CDR3. Germline V gives CDR1 GTSNPN, CDR2 SVGIG (reference sequence).

V usage is TRBV4-3 and J usage is TRBJ2-1; D possibly uses TRBD1 or TRBD2 (7 bases each). From germline, CDR1 is LGHNA and CDR2 YSLEER. The V end was cut by 1 base, the J end by 3 bases, with 19 bases between. There are 18 residues in the CDR3. This CDR3 reads CASSQGGGLRDSYNEQFF. The CDR3 DNA follows: TGCGCCAGCAGCCAAGGGGGGGGCCTCCGGGACAGCTACAATGAGCAGTTCTTC.

This sequence joins TRBV3-1 and TRBJ2-7; TRBD1 is a possible D gene (6 bases). Germline assignment: CDR1 LGHDT and CDR2 YNNKEL (reference sequence). With 8 bases removed from V and 0 bases from J, the gap between germline ends came to 14 bases. The CDR3 has 14 residues. This CDR3 reads CASGRGQSSYEQYF. CDR3 coding DNA: TGTGCCAGCGGGCGCGGACAGTCCTCCTACGAGCAGTACTTC.

The chain recombines TRBV3-1 with TRBJ2-3; no definite D call. V lost 5 bases and J 3 bases, leaving 9 bases between the germline ends. Germline V CDR1 and CDR2: LGHDT, YNNKEL (reference sequence). This CDR3 is built from 13 residues. The CDR3 DNA follows: TGTGCCAGCAGCGCGTTGGGAACAGATACGCAGTATTTT. Its protein is CASSALGTDTQYF.